This T cell receptor beta chain was profiled in a study of shared clonotypes between healthy human individuals. Data came from immunoSEQ multiplex PCR; TCRdb stores just in-frame clones and leaves some out. The sample shows 2 million to 2.5 million clones, roughly 93% of them seen only once. Germline V gene lookup returns CDR1 SEHNR and CDR2 FQNEAQ (reference sequence). V was pared by 1 base and J by 3 bases, with 12 bases between. The CDR3 has 16 residues. The sample was naive CD4+ T cells from PBMCs. As to subset: CD45RA+ positively selected. The TCR comes from a young man in good health. Some clones in this sample may be carry-over from other donors' samples. The chain couples TRBV7-9 to TRBJ2-2; D remains unclear. The CDR3 here is CASSLGVVADTGELFF. In DNA form, the CDR3 reads TGTGCCAGCAGCTTAGGTGTAGTCGCGGACACCGGGGAGCTGTTTTTT.